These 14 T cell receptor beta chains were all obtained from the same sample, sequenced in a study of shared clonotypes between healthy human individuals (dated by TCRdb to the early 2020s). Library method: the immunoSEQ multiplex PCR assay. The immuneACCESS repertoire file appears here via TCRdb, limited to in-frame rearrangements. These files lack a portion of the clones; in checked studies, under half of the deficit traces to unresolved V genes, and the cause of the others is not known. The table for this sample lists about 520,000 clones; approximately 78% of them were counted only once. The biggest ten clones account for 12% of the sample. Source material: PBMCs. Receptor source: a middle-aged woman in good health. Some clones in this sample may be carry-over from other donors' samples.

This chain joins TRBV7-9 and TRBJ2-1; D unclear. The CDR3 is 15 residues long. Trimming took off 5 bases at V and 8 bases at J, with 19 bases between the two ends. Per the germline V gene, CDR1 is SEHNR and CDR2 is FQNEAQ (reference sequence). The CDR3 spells CASSPGLGHGDEQFF. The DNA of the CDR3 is TGTGCCAGCAGCCCGGGTTTGGGCCATGGAGATGAGCAGTTCTTC.

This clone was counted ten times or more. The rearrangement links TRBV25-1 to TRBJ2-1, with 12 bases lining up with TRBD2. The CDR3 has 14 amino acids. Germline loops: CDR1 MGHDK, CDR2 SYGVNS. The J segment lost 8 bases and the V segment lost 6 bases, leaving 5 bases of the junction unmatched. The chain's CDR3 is CASSGTSGLHEQFF. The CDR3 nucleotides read TGTGCCAGCAGCGGGACTAGCGGGCTTCATGAGCAGTTCTTC.

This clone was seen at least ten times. Written as DNA, the CDR3 is TGTGCCAGCACCTCCATGAGCTACGAGCAGTACTTC. Residues: CASTSMSYEQYF. The chain combines TRBV28 with TRBJ2-7; D is unresolved. CDR3 size: 12 residues. Germline values: CDR1 MDHEN, CDR2 SYDVKM. Trimming stripped 7 bases from V and 3 bases from J, with 10 bases between.

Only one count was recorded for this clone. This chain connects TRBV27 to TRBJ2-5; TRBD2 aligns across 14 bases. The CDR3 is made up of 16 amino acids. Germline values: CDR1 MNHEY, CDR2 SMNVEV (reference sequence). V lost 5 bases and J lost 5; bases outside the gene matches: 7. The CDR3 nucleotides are TGTGCCAGCAGTCATAGACTAGCGGGAGGGTGGGAGACCCAGTACTTC. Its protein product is CASSHRLAGGWETQYF.

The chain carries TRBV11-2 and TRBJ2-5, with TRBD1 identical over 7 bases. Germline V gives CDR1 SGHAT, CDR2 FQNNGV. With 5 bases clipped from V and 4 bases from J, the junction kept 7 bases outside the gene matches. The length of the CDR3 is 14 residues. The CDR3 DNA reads TGTGCCAGCAGCCCGACAGGGAAGGGAGAGACCCAGTACTTC. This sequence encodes CASSPTGKGETQYF.

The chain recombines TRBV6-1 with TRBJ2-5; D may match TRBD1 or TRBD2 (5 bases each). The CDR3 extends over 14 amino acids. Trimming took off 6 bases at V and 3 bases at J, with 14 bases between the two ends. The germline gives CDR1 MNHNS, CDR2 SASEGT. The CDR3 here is CASRRDAMKETQYF. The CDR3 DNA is TGTGCCAGCAGAAGGGACGCCATGAAAGAGACCCAGTACTTC.

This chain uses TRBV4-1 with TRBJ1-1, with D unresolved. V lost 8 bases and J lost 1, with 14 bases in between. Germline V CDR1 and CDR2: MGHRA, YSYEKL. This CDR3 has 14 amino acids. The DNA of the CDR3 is TGCGCCAGCTGTGAAGCAGCGGGGAACACTGAAGCTTTCTTT. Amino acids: CASCEAAGNTEAFF.

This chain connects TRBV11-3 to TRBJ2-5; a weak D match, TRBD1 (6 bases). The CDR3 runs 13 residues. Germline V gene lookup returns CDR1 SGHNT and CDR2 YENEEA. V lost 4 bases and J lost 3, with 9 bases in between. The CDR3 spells CASSSWTEETQYF. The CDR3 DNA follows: TGTGCCAGCAGCTCATGGACAGAAGAGACCCAGTACTTC.

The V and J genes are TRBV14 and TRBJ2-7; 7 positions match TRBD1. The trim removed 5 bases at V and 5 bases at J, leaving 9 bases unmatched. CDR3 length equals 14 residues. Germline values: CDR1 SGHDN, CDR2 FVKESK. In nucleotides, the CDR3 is TGTGCCAGCAGCTTTGGACAGGTAGCCAACGAGCAGTACTTC. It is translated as CASSFGQVANEQYF.

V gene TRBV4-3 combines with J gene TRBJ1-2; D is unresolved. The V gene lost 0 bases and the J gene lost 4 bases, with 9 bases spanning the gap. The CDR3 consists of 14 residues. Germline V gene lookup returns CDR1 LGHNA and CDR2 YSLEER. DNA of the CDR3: TGCGCCAGCAGCCAAGAGGTCGGTGGCTATGGCTACACCTTC. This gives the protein CASSQEVGGYGYTF.

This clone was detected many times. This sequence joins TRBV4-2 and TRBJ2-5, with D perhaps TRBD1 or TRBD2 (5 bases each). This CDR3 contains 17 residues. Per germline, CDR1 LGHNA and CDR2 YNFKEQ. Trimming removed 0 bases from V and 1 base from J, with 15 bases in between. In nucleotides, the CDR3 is TGTGCCAGCAGCCAAGATAAGGGGAGTGCGGGCCAAGAGACCCAGTACTTC. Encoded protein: CASSQDKGSAGQETQYF.

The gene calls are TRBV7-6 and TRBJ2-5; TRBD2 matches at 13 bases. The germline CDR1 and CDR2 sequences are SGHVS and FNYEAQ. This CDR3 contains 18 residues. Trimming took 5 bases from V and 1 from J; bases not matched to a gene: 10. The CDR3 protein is CASSPKLGLAGVQETQYF. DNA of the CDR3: TGTGCCAGCAGCCCCAAGCTTGGACTAGCGGGAGTCCAAGAGACCCAGTACTTC.

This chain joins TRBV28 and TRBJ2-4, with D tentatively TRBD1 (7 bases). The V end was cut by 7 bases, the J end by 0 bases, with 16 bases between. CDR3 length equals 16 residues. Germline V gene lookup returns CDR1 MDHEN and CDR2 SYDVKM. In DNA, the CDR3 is TGTGCCAGCACCACGGCGGGACAGCTAGCCAAAAACATTCAGTACTTC. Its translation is CASTTAGQLAKNIQYF.

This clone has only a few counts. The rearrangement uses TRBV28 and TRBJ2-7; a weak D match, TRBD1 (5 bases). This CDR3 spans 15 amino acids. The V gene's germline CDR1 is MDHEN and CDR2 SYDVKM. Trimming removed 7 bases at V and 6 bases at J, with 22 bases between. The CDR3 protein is CASTPPGDRGGEQYF. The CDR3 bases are TGTGCCAGCACCCCACCCGGCGACAGAGGTGGCGAGCAGTACTTC.